This T cell receptor beta chain emerged from a study of control samples from healthy donors and cancer patients. Germline V gives CDR1 MDHEN, CDR2 SYDVKM. The CDR3 sequence is 14 residues long. Trimming shortened V by 10 bases and J by 4 bases, and 16 bases separated the two germline ends. The method was immunoSEQ multiplex PCR; TCRdb's version includes in-frame clones alone and lacks a portion of them. The sample gives roughly 79,000 clones, over 65% of which show up once; around 16% is in the top ten. This sequence originates from a man aged 50-59 years in good health. The sequenced sample was blood. The V and J genes are TRBV28 and TRBJ2-2; tentative D call: TRBD2 (5 bases). CDR3 DNA: TGTGCCACCCCTTCGGACTCCCGCACCGGGGAGCTGTTTTTT. Its translation is CATPSDSRTGELFF.